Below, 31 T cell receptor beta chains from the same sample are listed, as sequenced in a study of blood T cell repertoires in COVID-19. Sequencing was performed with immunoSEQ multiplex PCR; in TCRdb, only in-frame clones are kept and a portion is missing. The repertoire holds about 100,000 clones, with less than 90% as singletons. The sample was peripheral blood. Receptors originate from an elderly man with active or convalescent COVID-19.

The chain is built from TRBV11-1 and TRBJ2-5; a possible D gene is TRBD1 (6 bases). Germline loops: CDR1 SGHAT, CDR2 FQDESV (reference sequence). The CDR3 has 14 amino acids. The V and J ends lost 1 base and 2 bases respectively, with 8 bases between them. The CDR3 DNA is TGTGCCAGCAGCTTAGGAGGGACACAAGAGACCCAGTACTTC. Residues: CASSLGGTQETQYF.

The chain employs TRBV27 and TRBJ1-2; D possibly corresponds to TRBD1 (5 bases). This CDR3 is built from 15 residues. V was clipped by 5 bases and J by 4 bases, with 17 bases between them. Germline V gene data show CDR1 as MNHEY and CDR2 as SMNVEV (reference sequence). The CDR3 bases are TGTGCCAGCAGTCCTAGGGATAGGGGCGGCTATGGCTACACCTTC. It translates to CASSPRDRGGYGYTF.

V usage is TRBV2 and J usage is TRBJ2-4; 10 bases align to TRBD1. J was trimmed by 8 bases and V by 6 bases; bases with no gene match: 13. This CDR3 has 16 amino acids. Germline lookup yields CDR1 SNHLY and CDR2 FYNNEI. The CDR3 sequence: CASRTPRDRGRDIQYF. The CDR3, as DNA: TGTGCCAGCAGAACCCCCCGGGACAGGGGCAGGGACATTCAGTACTTC.

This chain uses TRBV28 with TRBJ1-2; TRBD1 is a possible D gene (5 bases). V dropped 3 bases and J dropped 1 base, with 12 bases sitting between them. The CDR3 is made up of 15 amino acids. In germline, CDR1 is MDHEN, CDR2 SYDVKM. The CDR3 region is CASSFPRRDNYGYTF. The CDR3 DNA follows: TGTGCCAGCAGTTTCCCCCGCAGGGATAACTATGGCTACACCTTC.

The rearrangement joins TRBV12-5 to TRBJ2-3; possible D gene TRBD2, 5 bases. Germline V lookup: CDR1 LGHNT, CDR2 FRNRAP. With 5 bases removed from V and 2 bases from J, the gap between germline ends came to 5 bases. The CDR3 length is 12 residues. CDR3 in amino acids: CASGDYTDTQYF. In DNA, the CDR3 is TGTGCTAGTGGTGACTACACAGATACGCAGTATTTT.

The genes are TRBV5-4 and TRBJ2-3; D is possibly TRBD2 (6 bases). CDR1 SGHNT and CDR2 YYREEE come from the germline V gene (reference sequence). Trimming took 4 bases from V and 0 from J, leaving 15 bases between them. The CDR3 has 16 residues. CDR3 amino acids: CASSPDAGSSTDTQYF. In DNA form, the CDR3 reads TGTGCCAGCAGCCCCGACGCGGGGTCTAGCACAGATACGCAGTATTTT.

CDR3 loop: CASSPGLAGGRQWDINEQFF. The CDR3 DNA follows: TGTGCCAGCTCACCAGGACTAGCGGGAGGGCGGCAATGGGACATCAATGAGCAGTTCTTC. The V call is TRBV18, the J call TRBJ2-1, with TRBD2 matching over 15 bases. Per germline, CDR1 KGHSH and CDR2 LQKENI. This CDR3 region has 20 residues. J gave up 6 bases and V 2 bases, and 14 bases lay outside the gene matches.

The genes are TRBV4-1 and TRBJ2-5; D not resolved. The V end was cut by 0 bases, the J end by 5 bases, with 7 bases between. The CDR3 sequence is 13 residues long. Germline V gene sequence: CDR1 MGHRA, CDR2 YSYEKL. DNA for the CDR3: TGCGCCAGCAGCCAAGATACATCGGAGACCCAGTACTTC. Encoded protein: CASSQDTSETQYF.

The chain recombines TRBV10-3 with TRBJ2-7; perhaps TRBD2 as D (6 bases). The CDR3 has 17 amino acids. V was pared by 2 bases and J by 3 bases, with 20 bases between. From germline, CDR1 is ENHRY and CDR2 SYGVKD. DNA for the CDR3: TGTGCCATCAGTGAGACAGTGGGCGGCGGGACTCACTACGAGCAGTACTTC. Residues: CAISETVGGGTHYEQYF.

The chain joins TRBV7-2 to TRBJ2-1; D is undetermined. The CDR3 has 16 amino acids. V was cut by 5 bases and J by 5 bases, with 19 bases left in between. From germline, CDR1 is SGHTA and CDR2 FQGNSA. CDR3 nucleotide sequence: TGTGCCAGCAGCCCCCGGGTCATTCGCCAAAACAATGAGCAGTTCTTC. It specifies CASSPRVIRQNNEQFF.

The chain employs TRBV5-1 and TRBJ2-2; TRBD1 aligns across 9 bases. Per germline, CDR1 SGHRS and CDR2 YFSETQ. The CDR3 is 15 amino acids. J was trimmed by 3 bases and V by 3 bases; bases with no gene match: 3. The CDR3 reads CASSSTGGYTGELFF. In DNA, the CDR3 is TGCGCCAGCAGCTCTACAGGGGGCTACACCGGGGAGCTGTTTTTT.

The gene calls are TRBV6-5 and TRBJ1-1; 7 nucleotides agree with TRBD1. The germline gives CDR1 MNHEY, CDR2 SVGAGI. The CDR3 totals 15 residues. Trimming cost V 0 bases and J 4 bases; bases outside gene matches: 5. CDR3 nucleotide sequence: TGTGCCAGCAGTTACTCACTAGGGGGCAGCACTGAAGCTTTCTTT. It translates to CASSYSLGGSTEAFF.

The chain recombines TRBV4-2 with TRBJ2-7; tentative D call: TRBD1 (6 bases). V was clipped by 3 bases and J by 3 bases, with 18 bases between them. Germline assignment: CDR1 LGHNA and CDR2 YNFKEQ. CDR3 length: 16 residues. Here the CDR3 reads CASSQDNRQGSYEQYF. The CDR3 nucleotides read TGTGCCAGCAGCCAGGATAATCGGCAGGGGAGCTACGAGCAGTACTTC.

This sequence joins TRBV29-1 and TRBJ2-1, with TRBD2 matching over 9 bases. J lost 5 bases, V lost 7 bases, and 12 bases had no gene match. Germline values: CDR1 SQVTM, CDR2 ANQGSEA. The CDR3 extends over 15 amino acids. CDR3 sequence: CSAEAGREGNNEQFF. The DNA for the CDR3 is TGCAGCGCCGAAGCGGGGCGGGAGGGGAACAATGAGCAGTTCTTC.

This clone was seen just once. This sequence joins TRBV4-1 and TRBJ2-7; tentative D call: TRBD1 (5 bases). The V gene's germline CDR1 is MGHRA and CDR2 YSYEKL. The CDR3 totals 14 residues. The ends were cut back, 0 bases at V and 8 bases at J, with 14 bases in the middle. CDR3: CASSQDLDSGQQYF. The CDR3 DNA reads TGCGCCAGCAGCCAAGATCTTGACAGTGGCCAGCAGTACTTC.

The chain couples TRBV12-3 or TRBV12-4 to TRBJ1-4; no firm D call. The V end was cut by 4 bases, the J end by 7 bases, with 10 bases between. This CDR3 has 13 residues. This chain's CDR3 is CASSWGEGEKLFF. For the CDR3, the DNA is TGTGCCAGCAGTTGGGGAGAAGGTGAAAAACTGTTTTTT.

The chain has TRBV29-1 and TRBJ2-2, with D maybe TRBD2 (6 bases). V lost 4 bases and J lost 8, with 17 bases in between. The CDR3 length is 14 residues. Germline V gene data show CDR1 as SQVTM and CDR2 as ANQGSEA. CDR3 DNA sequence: TGCAGCGTTGCCCCGACTAGTTCGTCTGGGGAGCTGTTTTTT. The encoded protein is CSVAPTSSSGELFF.

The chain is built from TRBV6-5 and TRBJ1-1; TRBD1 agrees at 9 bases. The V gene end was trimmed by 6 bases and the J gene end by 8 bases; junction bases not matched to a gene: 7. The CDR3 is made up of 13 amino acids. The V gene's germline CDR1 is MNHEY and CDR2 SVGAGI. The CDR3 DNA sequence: TGTGCCAGCAGCTGGGACAGGGTGAACGAAGCTTTCTTT. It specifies CASSWDRVNEAFF.

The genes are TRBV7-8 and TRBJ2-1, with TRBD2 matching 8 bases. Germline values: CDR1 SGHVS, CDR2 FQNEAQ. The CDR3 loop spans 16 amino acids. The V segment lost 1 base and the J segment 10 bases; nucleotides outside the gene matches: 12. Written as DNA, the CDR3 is TGTGCCAGCAGCTTAGTGGGAACTAGCGGAACATACGAGCAGTTCTTC. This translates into CASSLVGTSGTYEQFF.

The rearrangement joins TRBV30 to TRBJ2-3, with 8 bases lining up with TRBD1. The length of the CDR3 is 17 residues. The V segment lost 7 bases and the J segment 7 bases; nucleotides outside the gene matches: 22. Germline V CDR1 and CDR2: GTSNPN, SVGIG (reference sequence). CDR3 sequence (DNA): TGTGCCTTTAAGAGGCAGGGGGCAATTCGTGCGGGAAATACGCAGTATTTT. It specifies CAFKRQGAIRAGNTQYF.

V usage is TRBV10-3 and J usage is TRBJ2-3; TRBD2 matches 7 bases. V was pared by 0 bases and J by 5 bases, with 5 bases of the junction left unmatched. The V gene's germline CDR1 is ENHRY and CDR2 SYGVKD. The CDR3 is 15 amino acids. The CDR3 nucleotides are TGTGCCATCAGTGAGTCGTTGGGAGGGGAAGATACGCAGTATTTT. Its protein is CAISESLGGEDTQYF.

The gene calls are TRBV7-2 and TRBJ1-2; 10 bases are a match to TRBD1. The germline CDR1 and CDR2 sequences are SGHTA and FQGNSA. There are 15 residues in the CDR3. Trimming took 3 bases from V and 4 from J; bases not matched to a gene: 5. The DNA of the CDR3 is TGTGCCAGCAGCTTGGGACAGGGGTTTCGCTATGGCTACACCTTC. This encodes CASSLGQGFRYGYTF.

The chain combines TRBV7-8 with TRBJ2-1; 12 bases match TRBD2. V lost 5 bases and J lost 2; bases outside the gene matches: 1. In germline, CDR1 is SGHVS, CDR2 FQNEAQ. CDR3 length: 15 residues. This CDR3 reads CASSPSGRAYNEQFF. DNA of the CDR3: TGTGCCAGCAGCCCTAGCGGGAGGGCCTACAATGAGCAGTTCTTC.

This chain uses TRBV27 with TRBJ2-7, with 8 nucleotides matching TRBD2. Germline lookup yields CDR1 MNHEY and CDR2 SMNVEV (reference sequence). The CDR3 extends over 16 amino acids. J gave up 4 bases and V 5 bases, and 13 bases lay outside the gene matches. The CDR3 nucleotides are TGTGCCAGCAGTCACCTCCGAGGGACTAGTTCTTACGAGCAGTACTTC. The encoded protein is CASSHLRGTSSYEQYF.

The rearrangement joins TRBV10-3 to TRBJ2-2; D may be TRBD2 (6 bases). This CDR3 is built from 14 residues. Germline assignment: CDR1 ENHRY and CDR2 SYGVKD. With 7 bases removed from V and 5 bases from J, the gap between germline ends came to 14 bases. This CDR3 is CAINRERSTGELFF. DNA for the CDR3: TGTGCCATCAATCGGGAGAGAAGTACCGGGGAGCTGTTTTTT.

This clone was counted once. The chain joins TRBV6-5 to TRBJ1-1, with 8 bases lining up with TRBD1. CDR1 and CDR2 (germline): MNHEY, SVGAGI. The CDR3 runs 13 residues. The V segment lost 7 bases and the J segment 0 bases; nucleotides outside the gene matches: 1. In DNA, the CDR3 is TGTGCCAGCAACAGGGGGTTGAACACTGAAGCTTTCTTT. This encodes CASNRGLNTEAFF.

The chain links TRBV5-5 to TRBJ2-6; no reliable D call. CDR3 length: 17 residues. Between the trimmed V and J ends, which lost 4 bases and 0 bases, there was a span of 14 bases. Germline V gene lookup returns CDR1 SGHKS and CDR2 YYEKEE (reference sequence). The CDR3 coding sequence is TGTGCCAGCAGCCCCCAGTTGGCAGTCTCTGGGGCCAACGTCCTGACTTTC. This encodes CASSPQLAVSGANVLTF.

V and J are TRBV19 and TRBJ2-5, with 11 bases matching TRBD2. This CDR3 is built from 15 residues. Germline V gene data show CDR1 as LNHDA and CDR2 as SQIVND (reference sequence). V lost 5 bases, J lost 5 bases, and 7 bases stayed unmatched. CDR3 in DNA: TGTGCCAGTAGTCTGCAAGCTAGCGGGAGGGAGACCCAGTACTTC. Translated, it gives CASSLQASGRETQYF.

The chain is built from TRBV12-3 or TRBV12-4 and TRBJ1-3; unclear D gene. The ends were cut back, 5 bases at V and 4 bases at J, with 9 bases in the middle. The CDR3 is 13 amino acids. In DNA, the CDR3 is TGTGCCAGCAGTCTGGGCCTCGGAAACACCATATATTTT. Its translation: CASSLGLGNTIYF.

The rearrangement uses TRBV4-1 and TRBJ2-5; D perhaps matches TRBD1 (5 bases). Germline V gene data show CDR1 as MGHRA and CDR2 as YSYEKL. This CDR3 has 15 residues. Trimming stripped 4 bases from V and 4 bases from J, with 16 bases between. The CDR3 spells CASSPGGARSETQYF. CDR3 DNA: TGCGCCAGCAGCCCCGGTGGGGCCAGGTCAGAGACCCAGTACTTC.

CDR3 sequence: CAWRPPGSPETQYF. In DNA form, the CDR3 reads TGTGCCTGGAGACCTCCGGGGTCCCCGGAGACCCAGTACTTC. The V gene is TRBV30, the J gene TRBJ2-5; weak D call: TRBD2 (5 bases). Germline loops: CDR1 GTSNPN, CDR2 SVGIG (reference sequence). The V gene lost 3 bases and the J gene lost 5 bases, with 16 bases spanning the gap. This CDR3 is built from 14 residues.